Ten or more counts support the clone carrying this T cell receptor (beta chain). Its target is unknown. This entry is derived from a study of T-cell reconstitution after alpha-beta-depleted transplantation in children. Findings and limits, study-wide: A year post-transplant, T-cell counts and diversity derived mostly from newly produced T cells.

The length of the CDR3 is 14 residues. Germline CDR1 reads SQVTM; CDR2 reads ANQGSEA. The J segment lost 5 bases and the V segment lost 7 bases, leaving 11 bases of the junction unmatched. Unique molecular identifiers were built into the TCRbeta library. TCRdb reprocessed the PCR reads with MiXCR, giving one entry per CDR3 protein. The sample includes hundreds of thousands of distinct CDR3 sequences, approximately 12% seen only once; the top ten take roughly 2.3%. This rearrangement joins TRBV29-1 to TRBJ2-5; 9 bases are a match to TRBD2. This clonotype was obtained from a male patient aged 10 to 17 who had a stem cell transplant for acute myeloid leukemia, so the T cells may come from the graft donor. Sequenced material: PBMCs, mostly from graft donor cells, taken 360 days after TCRalphabeta/CD19-depleted stem cell transplant. For the CDR3, the DNA is TGCAGCGCCTCGATAGCGGGAGTGGGTGAGACCCAGTACTTC. It encodes CSASIAGVGETQYF.